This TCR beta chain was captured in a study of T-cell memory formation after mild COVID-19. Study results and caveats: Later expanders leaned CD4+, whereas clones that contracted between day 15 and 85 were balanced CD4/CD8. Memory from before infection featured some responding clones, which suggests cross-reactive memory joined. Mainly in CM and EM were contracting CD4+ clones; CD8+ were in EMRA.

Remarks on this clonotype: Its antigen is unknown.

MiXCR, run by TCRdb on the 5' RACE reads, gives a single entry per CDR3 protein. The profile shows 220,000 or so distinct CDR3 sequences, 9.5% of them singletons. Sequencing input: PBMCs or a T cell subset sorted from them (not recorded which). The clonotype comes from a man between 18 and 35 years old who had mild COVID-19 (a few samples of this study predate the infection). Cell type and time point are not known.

CDR3 sequence reads: CASSIVGTAFF. CDR3 DNA sequence: TGTGCCAGTAGTATAGTCGGCACGGCTTTCTTT. The chain combines TRBV19 with TRBJ1-1; D is unclear. Germline CDR1 and CDR2: LNHDA and SQIVND (reference sequence). V lost 1 base and J 11 bases, leaving 8 bases between the germline ends. The CDR3 covers 11 residues.